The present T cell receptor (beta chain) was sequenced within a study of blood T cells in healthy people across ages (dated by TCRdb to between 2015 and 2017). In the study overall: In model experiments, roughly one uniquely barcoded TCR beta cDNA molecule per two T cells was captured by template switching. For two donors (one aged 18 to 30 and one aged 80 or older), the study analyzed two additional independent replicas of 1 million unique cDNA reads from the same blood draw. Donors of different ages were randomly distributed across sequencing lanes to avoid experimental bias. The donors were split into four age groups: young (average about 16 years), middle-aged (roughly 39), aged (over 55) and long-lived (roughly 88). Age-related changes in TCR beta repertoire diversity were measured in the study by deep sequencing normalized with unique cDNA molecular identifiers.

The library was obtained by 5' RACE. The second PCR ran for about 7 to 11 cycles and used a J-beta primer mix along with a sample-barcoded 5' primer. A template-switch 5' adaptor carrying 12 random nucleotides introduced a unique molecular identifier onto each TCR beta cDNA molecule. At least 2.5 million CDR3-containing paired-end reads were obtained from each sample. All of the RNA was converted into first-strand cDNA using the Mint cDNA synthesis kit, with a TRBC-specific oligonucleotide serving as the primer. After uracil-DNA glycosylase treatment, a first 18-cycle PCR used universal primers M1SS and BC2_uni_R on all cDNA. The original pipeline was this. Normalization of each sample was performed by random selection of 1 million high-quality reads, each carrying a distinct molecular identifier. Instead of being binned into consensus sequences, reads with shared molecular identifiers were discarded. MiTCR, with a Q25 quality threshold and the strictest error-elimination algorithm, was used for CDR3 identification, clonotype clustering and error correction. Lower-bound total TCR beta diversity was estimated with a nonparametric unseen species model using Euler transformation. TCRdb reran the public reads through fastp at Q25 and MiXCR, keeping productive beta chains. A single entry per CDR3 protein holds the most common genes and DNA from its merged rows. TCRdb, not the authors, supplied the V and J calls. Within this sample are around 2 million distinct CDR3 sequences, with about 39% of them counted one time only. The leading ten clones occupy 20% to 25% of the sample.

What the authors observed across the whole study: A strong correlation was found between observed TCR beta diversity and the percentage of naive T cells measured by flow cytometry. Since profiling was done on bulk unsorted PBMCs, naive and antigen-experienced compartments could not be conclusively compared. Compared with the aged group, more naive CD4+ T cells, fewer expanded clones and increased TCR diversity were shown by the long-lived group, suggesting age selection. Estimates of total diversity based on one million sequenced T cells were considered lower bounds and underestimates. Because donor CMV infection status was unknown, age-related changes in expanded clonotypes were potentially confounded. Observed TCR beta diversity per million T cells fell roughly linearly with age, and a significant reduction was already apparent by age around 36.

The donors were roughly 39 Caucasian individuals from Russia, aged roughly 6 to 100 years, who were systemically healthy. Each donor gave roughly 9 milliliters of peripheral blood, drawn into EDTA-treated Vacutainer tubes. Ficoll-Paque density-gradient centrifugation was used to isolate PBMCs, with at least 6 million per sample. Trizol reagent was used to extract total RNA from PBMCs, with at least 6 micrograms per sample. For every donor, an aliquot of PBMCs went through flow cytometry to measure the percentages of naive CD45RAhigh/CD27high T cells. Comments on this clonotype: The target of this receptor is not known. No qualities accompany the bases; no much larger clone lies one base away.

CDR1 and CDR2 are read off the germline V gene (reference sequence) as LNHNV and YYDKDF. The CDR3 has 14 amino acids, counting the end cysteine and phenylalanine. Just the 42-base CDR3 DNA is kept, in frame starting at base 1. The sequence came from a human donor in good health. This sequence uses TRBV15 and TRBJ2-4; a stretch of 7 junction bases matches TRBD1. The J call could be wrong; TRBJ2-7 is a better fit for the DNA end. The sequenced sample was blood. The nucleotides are TGTGCCACCAGCCCACCGGGACAGAGATACGAGCAGTACTTC. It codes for CATSPPGQRYEQYF.